Presented here are 28 T cell receptor beta chains from one specimen sequenced in a study of lymphopenia after photon versus proton radiotherapy. TCRdb keeps only in-frame clones here, not all; method: immunoSEQ multiplex PCR. The data contain about 25,000 clones, over 80% of them singletons. The material sequenced was peripheral blood, taken from a patient treated with photon-based radiotherapy. The origin of the receptors is a man aged 45-65 years with gastric cancer.

This sequence joins TRBV5-6 and TRBJ1-5; TRBD1 agrees at 10 bases. CDR1 and CDR2 (germline): SGHDT, YYEEEE. V lost 4 bases and J lost 6; bases outside the gene matches: 7. The CDR3 contains 15 residues. The CDR3 spells CASSLTGGISQPQHF. As DNA, the CDR3 is TGTGCCAGCAGCCTGACAGGGGGCATCAGTCAGCCCCAGCATTTT.

The chain combines TRBV6-1 with TRBJ2-2; tentatively, D is TRBD2 (5 bases). Deletions cut 4 bases from V and 5 bases from J, with 8 bases between. The CDR3 is 13 amino acids. Germline CDR1 and CDR2: MNHNS and SASEGT. CDR3 protein: CASSAPGTGELFF. As DNA, the CDR3 is TGTGCCAGCAGTGCCCCGGGGACCGGGGAGCTGTTTTTT.

The V gene is TRBV10-2, the J gene TRBJ1-3; possibly TRBD1 for D (5 bases). Per germline, CDR1 WSHSY and CDR2 SAAADI. The CDR3 spans 15 residues. Trimming left V 4 bases short and J 0 bases short, with 10 bases between. CDR3 amino acids: CASSGQTISGNTIYF. For the CDR3, the DNA is TGCGCCAGCAGTGGACAGACTATCTCTGGAAACACCATATATTTT.

This clone was seen a single time. J is TRBJ1-6 and V is TRBV19; no reliable D call. Germline CDR1 and CDR2: LNHDA and SQIVND (reference sequence). Trimming cost V 6 bases and J 5 bases, with 11 bases left between them. This CDR3 spans 14 amino acids. In DNA, the CDR3 is TGTGCCAGTAGCAAGGGTGAAGATAATTCACCCCTCCACTTT. Protein sequence: CASSKGEDNSPLHF. Drawing the rest from reference TRBV19 and TRBJ1-6, the complete variable domain is DGGITQSPKYLFRKEGQNVTLSCEQNLNHDAMYWYRQDPGQGLRLIYYSQIVNDFQKGDIAEGYSVSREKKESFPLTVTSAQKNPTAFYLCASSKGEDNSPLHFGNGTRLTVT.

This clone was seen more than once but under ten times. The rearrangement uses TRBV6-5 and TRBJ1-5; 8 bases agree with TRBD1. Germline values: CDR1 MNHEY, CDR2 SVGAGI. V dropped 5 bases and J dropped 3; count of bases not matched to a gene: 3. This CDR3 contains 14 residues. For the CDR3, the DNA is TGTGCCAGCAGTCCGGACAGGGTCAATCAGCCCCAGCATTTT. It encodes CASSPDRVNQPQHF.

The table lists this clone with a count of one. J is TRBJ2-1 and V is TRBV7-3; D is perhaps TRBD1 or TRBD2 (5 bases each). V was clipped by 5 bases and J by 5 bases, with 7 bases between them. This CDR3 has 12 amino acids. The germline gives CDR1 SGHTA, CDR2 FQGTGA. The CDR3 bases are TGTGCCAGCAGCGGGGGTAACAATGAGCAGTTCTTC. Residues: CASSGGNNEQFF.

The rearrangement joins TRBV5-1 to TRBJ2-1; tentatively, D is TRBD1 (6 bases). Germline V gene lookup returns CDR1 SGHRS and CDR2 YFSETQ. Between the trimmed V and J ends, which lost 7 bases and 8 bases, there was a span of 16 bases. There are 13 residues in the CDR3. The CDR3 nucleotides are TGCGCCAGCGTTGATACAGGGTTAGATGAGCAGTTCTTC. It yields the protein CASVDTGLDEQFF.

The chain uses TRBV27 and TRBJ2-7; D gene unclear. This CDR3 region has 13 residues. CDR1 MNHEY and CDR2 SMNVEV come from the germline V gene (reference sequence). The ends were cut back, 5 bases at V and 7 bases at J, with 15 bases in the middle. CDR3 sequence: CASSPILGWEQYF. DNA for the CDR3: TGTGCCAGCAGTCCCATCTTGGGCTGGGAGCAGTACTTC.

The rearrangement links TRBV10-2 to TRBJ1-4; TRBD1 might be the D (6 bases). Per the germline V gene, CDR1 is WSHSY and CDR2 is SAAADI. With 4 bases removed from V and 3 bases from J, the gap between germline ends came to 15 bases. This CDR3 is built from 16 residues. The CDR3 region has the DNA TGCGCCAGCAGTGGTACACAGGGAAGGGCTAATGAAAAACTGTTTTTT. This gives the protein CASSGTQGRANEKLFF.

The chain is built from TRBV10-3 and TRBJ2-1; D is undetermined. The CDR3 has 17 amino acids. In germline, CDR1 is ENHRY, CDR2 SYGVKD. Trimming pared 0 bases from V and 4 bases from J, leaving 16 bases between. DNA for the CDR3: TGTGCCATCAGTGAGTCAATTCAGGCTACCAATTACAATGAGCAGTTCTTC. The encoded protein is CAISESIQATNYNEQFF.

The genes are TRBV19 and TRBJ2-1; 10 bases line up with TRBD2. Losses at the gene ends were 6 bases for V and 7 bases for J; bases not matched to a gene: 12. The CDR3 loop spans 16 amino acids. Germline V lookup: CDR1 LNHDA, CDR2 SQIVND (reference sequence). The CDR3 DNA follows: TGTGCCAGTAGCCCAATAGCGGGGGGAGGTAAAAATGAGCAGTTCTTC. It yields the protein CASSPIAGGGKNEQFF.

The rearrangement uses TRBV7-8 and TRBJ2-3; perhaps TRBD1 as D (5 bases). Germline loops: CDR1 SGHVS, CDR2 FQNEAQ. There are 15 residues in the CDR3. V gave up 1 base and J gave up 2 bases, with 10 bases separating them. CDR3 bases: TGTGCCAGCAGCTTAGGGTACAGGCACACAGATACGCAGTATTTT. Translated: CASSLGYRHTDTQYF.

The V and J genes are TRBV4-1 and TRBJ2-2, with a tentative D call TRBD2 (6 bases). The CDR3 totals 15 residues. The V gene lost 8 bases and the J gene lost 3 bases, with 16 bases spanning the gap. The germline CDR1 and CDR2 sequences are MGHRA and YSYEKL. CDR3 coding DNA: TGCGCCAGCTCCCGTATGGGGGGAGACACCGGGGAGCTGTTTTTT. Translating gives CASSRMGGDTGELFF.

The rearrangement joins TRBV10-3 to TRBJ2-7; D perhaps matches TRBD1 (6 bases). V shed 10 bases and J shed 9 bases, with 19 bases lying between them. Germline V gene sequence: CDR1 ENHRY, CDR2 SYGVKD. This CDR3 has 12 amino acids. The CDR3 coding sequence is TGTGCCACCGCCAGACCGGGACAAACGCAGTACTTC. This gives the protein CATARPGQTQYF.

This chain joins TRBV11-1 and TRBJ2-5, with unresolved D. Trimming took 1 base from V and 5 from J, leaving 2 bases between them. This CDR3 contains 11 residues. CDR1 SGHAT and CDR2 FQDESV come from the germline V gene (reference sequence). CDR3 in DNA: TGTGCCAGCAGCTTAGGGGAGACCCAGTACTTC. Translating gives CASSLGETQYF. Together with reference TRBV11-1 and TRBJ2-5, the CDR3 gives the full variable domain: EAEVAQSPRYKITEKSQAVAFWCDPISGHATLYWYRQILGQGPELLVQFQDESVVDDSQLPKDRFSAERLKGVDSTLKIQPAELGDSAMYLCASSLGETQYFGPGTRLLVL.

This clone is a singleton in its sample. This chain connects TRBV11-1 to TRBJ2-3; TRBD1 is a possible D gene (6 bases). With 0 bases removed from V and 1 base from J, the gap between germline ends came to 8 bases. The CDR3 sequence is 15 residues long. Germline V gives CDR1 SGHAT, CDR2 FQDESV (reference sequence). CDR3 sequence reads: CASSLAWGRTDTQYF. DNA of the CDR3: TGTGCCAGCAGCTTAGCGTGGGGGCGCACAGATACGCAGTATTTT.

This chain uses TRBV7-9 with TRBJ1-1, with a tentative D call TRBD1 (6 bases). This CDR3 region has 13 residues. Germline values: CDR1 SEHNR, CDR2 FQNEAQ (reference sequence). The V end lost 7 bases, the J end lost 4 bases, and 13 bases lay between the germline ends. The CDR3 DNA sequence: TGTGCCAGCATCCAGGGGTTGGGCACTGAAGCTTTCTTT. This translates into CASIQGLGTEAFF.

The J gene is TRBJ2-1, the V gene TRBV6-1; D is unresolved. The CDR3 extends over 11 amino acids. CDR1 and CDR2 from the germline V gene are MNHNS and SASEGT. V lost 3 bases and J lost 14, with 11 bases in between. The CDR3, as DNA: TGTGCCAGCAGTGATTTTGGGTTTAAGTTCTTC. Translated: CASSDFGFKFF.

The rearrangement links TRBV6-6 to TRBJ2-1, with 7 bases identical to TRBD2. Germline lookup yields CDR1 MNHNY and CDR2 SVGAGI (reference sequence). V lost 4 bases, J lost 9 bases, and 0 bases stayed unmatched. The CDR3 is 11 amino acids. This CDR3 is CASSWEGEQFF. CDR3 DNA sequence: TGTGCCAGCAGTTGGGAGGGTGAGCAGTTCTTC.

The chain couples TRBV6-5 to TRBJ2-7; 8 bases map to TRBD2. V trimming: 6 bases; J trimming: 7 bases; junction bases outside the gene matches: 8. This CDR3 comprises 13 residues. Germline V CDR1 and CDR2: MNHEY, SVGAGI. CDR3 DNA: TGTGCCAGCAGGCTTACTGGGACTAGTGAGCAGTACTTC. Its translation is CASRLTGTSEQYF.

V usage is TRBV7-6 and J usage is TRBJ2-3; TRBD2 matches 8 bases. The trim removed 0 bases at V and 4 bases at J, leaving 6 bases unmatched. The CDR3 runs 16 residues. Germline V gives CDR1 SGHVS, CDR2 FNYEAQ. CDR3 sequence reads: CASSLAGGAGADTQYF. The CDR3 nucleotides read TGTGCCAGCAGCTTAGCCGGGGGGGCCGGGGCAGATACGCAGTATTTT.

This rearrangement joins TRBV5-4 to TRBJ1-1, with D hard to call. Per the germline V gene, CDR1 is SGHNT and CDR2 is YYREEE (reference sequence). Trimming took 2 bases from V and 3 from J, leaving 8 bases between them. The CDR3 runs 13 residues. In nucleotides, the CDR3 is TGTGCCAGCAGCTTAATGCGGGACACTGAAGCTTTCTTT. The encoded protein is CASSLMRDTEAFF.

The rearrangement joins TRBV5-6 to TRBJ2-2; TRBD1 agrees at 8 bases. The V gene's germline CDR1 is SGHDT and CDR2 YYEEEE. J lost 2 bases, V lost 3 bases, and 12 bases had no gene match. The CDR3 covers 18 residues. Here the CDR3 DNA reads TGTGCCAGCAGCTGGGACAAGGGACAGGCTAGCAACACCGGGGAGCTGTTTTTT. This sequence encodes CASSWDKGQASNTGELFF.

This chain uses TRBV5-1 with TRBJ2-1; perhaps D is TRBD1 or TRBD2 (5 bases each). There are 15 residues in the CDR3. Germline V lookup: CDR1 SGHRS, CDR2 YFSETQ. V was pared by 1 base and J by 7 bases, with 15 bases between. The CDR3 loop reads CASSLTRGLPNEQFF. The CDR3 DNA follows: TGCGCCAGCAGCTTGACACGGGGCCTTCCGAATGAGCAGTTCTTC. The full variable domain, with the rest looked up from reference TRBV5-1 and TRBJ2-1, is KAGVTQTPRYLIKTRGQQVTLSCSPISGHRSVSWYQQTPGQGLQFLFEYFSETQRNKGNFPGRFSGRQFSNSRSEMNVSTLELGDSALYLCASSLTRGLPNEQFFGPGTRLTVL.

The J gene is TRBJ1-1, the V gene TRBV19, with 8 bases matching TRBD1. V was clipped by 4 bases and J by 5 bases; unmatched bases: 9. This CDR3 spans 15 amino acids. Germline V gene data show CDR1 as LNHDA and CDR2 as SQIVND (reference sequence). CDR3 loop: CASSTTDRVGTEAFF. The CDR3 nucleotides are TGTGCCAGTAGTACGACGGACAGGGTAGGTACTGAAGCTTTCTTT.

The chain combines TRBV11-2 with TRBJ1-1; D perhaps matches TRBD1 (5 bases). Germline-derived CDR1 and CDR2 are SGHAT and FQNNGV. CDR3 length: 14 residues. With 8 bases removed from V and 0 bases from J, the gap between germline ends came to 13 bases. The DNA for the CDR3 is TGTGCCAGCGGATCCGGGACGGTGAACACTGAAGCTTTCTTT. It encodes CASGSGTVNTEAFF.

This clone occurred once. The chain joins TRBV7-2 to TRBJ1-2; 8 bases match TRBD1. Trimming cost V 2 bases and J 8 bases; bases outside gene matches: 4. In germline, CDR1 is SGHTA, CDR2 FQGNSA. The length of the CDR3 is 13 residues. Here the CDR3 reads CASSLRQGTGYTF. The CDR3 DNA is TGTGCCAGCAGCTTAAGACAGGGGACCGGCTACACCTTC.

The rearrangement links TRBV4-3 to TRBJ1-4, with D hard to call. The V end lost 4 bases, the J end lost 5 bases, and 17 bases lay between the germline ends. CDR3 size: 16 residues. The V gene's germline CDR1 is LGHNA and CDR2 YSLEER. CDR3 residues: CASSRGSDPWNEKLFF. The CDR3 DNA reads as TGCGCCAGCAGCCGAGGCTCAGACCCGTGGAATGAAAAACTGTTTTTT.